The 22 T cell receptor beta chains in this list originate from one sample, sequenced in a study of shared clonotypes between healthy human individuals. TCRdb keeps only in-frame clones here, not all; method: immunoSEQ multiplex PCR. The data contain 2 million to 2.5 million clones, 85% to 95% of them singletons. The sequenced sample was naive CD4+ T cells from PBMCs. The subset was: CD45RA+ positively selected. Receptors were obtained from a man between 18 and 35 years old in good health. Some clones in this sample may be carry-over from other donors' samples.

Only a few counts were recorded for this clone. The same CDR3 can be traced to other DNA sequences in this sample. This sequence joins TRBV2 and TRBJ2-3; unclear D gene. The CDR3 has 11 residues. Trimming cost V 9 bases and J 2 bases, with 6 bases left between them. Looked up from germline, CDR1 is SNHLY and CDR2 is FYNNEI. The CDR3 DNA reads TGTGCCAGTTCTTACACAGATACGCAGTATTTT. As protein: CASSYTDTQYF.

Note on this clone: Different DNA sequences within this sample yield the same CDR3. The chain recombines TRBV18 with TRBJ2-3; the match to TRBD2 covers 7 bases. In germline, CDR1 is KGHSH, CDR2 LQKENI. This CDR3 is 16 amino acids long. The V segment lost 3 bases and the J segment 0 bases; nucleotides outside the gene matches: 6. As DNA, the CDR3 is TGTGCCAGCTCACCCCCGGGAGGATCTAGCACAGATACGCAGTATTTT. Its protein product is CASSPPGGSSTDTQYF.

This chain connects TRBV13 to TRBJ1-5; 7 bases line up with TRBD1. CDR3 length equals 15 residues. V was clipped by 0 bases and J by 6 bases; unmatched bases: 5. Germline-derived CDR1 and CDR2 are PRHDT and FYEKMQ (reference sequence). CDR3 sequence reads: CASSLGQGESQPQHF. The DNA of the CDR3 is TGTGCCAGCAGCTTAGGCCAGGGGGAGTCTCAGCCCCAGCATTTT.

Notes on this clone: Other DNA sequences in the same sample also yield this CDR3. The V gene is TRBV7-2, the J gene TRBJ2-7, with 12 bases matching TRBD2. Per the germline V gene, CDR1 is SGHTA and CDR2 is FQGNSA. The length of the CDR3 is 14 residues. The V and J ends lost 4 bases and 3 bases, in that order; junction bases with no gene match: 1. The chain's CDR3 is CASSSGLAGYEQYF. The CDR3 DNA sequence: TGTGCCAGCAGCTCGGGACTAGCGGGCTACGAGCAGTACTTC.

V and J are TRBV4-1 and TRBJ2-7; D is ambiguous. The CDR3 has 14 residues. Trimming cost V 2 bases and J 2 bases, with 10 bases left between them. Germline loops: CDR1 MGHRA, CDR2 YSYEKL. The CDR3 nucleotides are TGCGCCAGCAGCCAAAATACAGTGACCTACGAGCAGTACTTC. Its protein is CASSQNTVTYEQYF.

Of note for this clone: The sample has other DNA sequences that encode this CDR3 too. V is TRBV5-4 and J is TRBJ2-7; 9 bases agree with TRBD1. J was trimmed by 3 bases and V by 0 bases; bases with no gene match: 4. CDR3 length equals 15 residues. In germline, CDR1 is SGHNT, CDR2 YYREEE (reference sequence). The chain's CDR3 is CASSLAGTGIYEQYF. The CDR3 nucleotides read TGTGCCAGCAGCTTGGCTGGGACAGGGATCTACGAGCAGTACTTC.

V usage is TRBV7-9 and J usage is TRBJ1-1; D is uncertain. There are 15 residues in the CDR3. In germline, CDR1 is SEHNR, CDR2 FQNEAQ (reference sequence). The V gene lost 2 bases and the J gene lost 5 bases, with 15 bases spanning the gap. CDR3 coding DNA: TGTGCCAGCAGCTTATTAGTGTCAGCCTCTACTGAAGCTTTCTTT. It is translated as CASSLLVSASTEAFF. Full variable domain (rest looked up from reference TRBV7-9 and TRBJ1-1): DTGVSQNPRHKITKRGQNVTFRCDPISEHNRLYWYRQTLGQGPEFLTYFQNEAQLEKSRLLSDRFSAERPKGSFSTLEIQRTEQGDSAMYLCASSLLVSASTEAFFGQGTRLTVV.

The chain couples TRBV19 to TRBJ1-1; D is perhaps TRBD1 (5 bases). The CDR3 extends over 12 amino acids. The germline V and J ends were trimmed by 6 bases and 10 bases, with 15 bases remaining between them. CDR1 is LNHDA, CDR2 SQIVND, per germline (reference sequence). The CDR3: CASRGLLKAAFF. CDR3 sequence (DNA): TGTGCCAGTAGGGGGCTATTGAAGGCAGCTTTCTTT. The variable domain in full, completed from reference TRBV19 and TRBJ1-1, reads DGGITQSPKYLFRKEGQNVTLSCEQNLNHDAMYWYRQDPGQGLRLIYYSQIVNDFQKGDIAEGYSVSREKKESFPLTVTSAQKNPTAFYLCASRGLLKAAFFGQGTRLTVV.

V gene TRBV7-2 combines with J gene TRBJ2-7; 13 bases match TRBD2. The CDR3 is 16 residues long. V was clipped by 1 base and J by 2 bases; unmatched bases: 2. Germline V gene data show CDR1 as SGHTA and CDR2 as FQGNSA. The CDR3: CASSLGLAGGTYEQYF. CDR3 bases: TGTGCCAGCAGCTTAGGACTAGCGGGAGGTACCTACGAGCAGTACTTC.

The chain uses TRBV30 and TRBJ2-1; no reliable D call. Germline values: CDR1 GTSNPN, CDR2 SVGIG (reference sequence). V was cut by 5 bases and J by 8 bases, with 22 bases left in between. This CDR3 contains 15 residues. For the CDR3, the DNA is TGTGCCTGGGCCTCCAGTGAGTTGCCTAACGATGAGCAGTTCTTC. Translated: CAWASSELPNDEQFF.

The chain carries TRBV19 and TRBJ2-7, with TRBD2 matching over 13 bases. With V trimmed by 4 bases and J by 3 bases, 9 bases remained unmatched. Germline CDR1 LNHDA, CDR2 SQIVND (reference sequence). This CDR3 is built from 17 residues. This CDR3 reads CASSRLAGGQRFYEQYF. Written as DNA, the CDR3 is TGTGCCAGTAGTAGACTAGCGGGAGGCCAGCGGTTCTACGAGCAGTACTTC.

The rearrangement links TRBV2 to TRBJ1-1; D perhaps matches TRBD1 (6 bases). From germline, CDR1 is SNHLY and CDR2 FYNNEI. V gave up 3 bases and J gave up 10 bases, with 15 bases separating them. The CDR3 spans 13 residues. Here the CDR3 reads CASSEDIQGSAFF. CDR3 coding DNA: TGTGCCAGCAGTGAGGACATACAGGGATCAGCTTTCTTT. Variable domain in full (rest from reference TRBV2 and TRBJ1-1): EPEVTQTPSHQVTQMGQEVILRCVPISNHLYFYWYRQILGQKVEFLVSFYNNEISEKSEIFDDQFSVERPDGSNFTLKIRSTKLEDSAMYFCASSEDIQGSAFFGQGTRLTVV.

The chain links TRBV7-9 to TRBJ1-3; D remains ambiguous. CDR3 length: 15 residues. V was clipped by 3 bases and J by 4 bases, with 13 bases between them. Germline CDR1 reads SEHNR; CDR2 reads FQNEAQ (reference sequence). CDR3 in DNA: TGTGCCAGCAGCTTTAGTACGAGACCGGGAAACACCATATATTTT. Translated: CASSFSTRPGNTIYF.

The chain couples TRBV7-9 to TRBJ1-3; D gene uncertain. V lost 5 bases and J 0 bases, leaving 11 bases between the germline ends. Looked up from germline, CDR1 is SEHNR and CDR2 is FQNEAQ (reference sequence). The length of the CDR3 is 15 residues. The CDR3 spells CASSPASSSGNTIYF. The CDR3 nucleotides read TGTGCCAGCAGCCCCGCGTCGTCCTCTGGAAACACCATATATTTT.

The chain joins TRBV2 to TRBJ1-3, with a weak D call TRBD1 (6 bases). The germline V gene encodes CDR1 SNHLY and CDR2 FYNNEI. The CDR3 covers 15 residues. Trimming took off 6 bases at V and 4 bases at J, with 16 bases between the two ends. CDR3 sequence reads: CASSPSRGTGNTIYF. CDR3 DNA: TGTGCCAGCAGCCCCAGCAGGGGAACAGGAAACACCATATATTTT.

CDR3 amino acids: CASSPLQNSNEQFF. In DNA form, the CDR3 reads TGTGCCAGCTCACCACTCCAGAATTCAAATGAGCAGTTCTTC. The chain is built from TRBV18 and TRBJ2-1, with D hard to call. Germline lookup yields CDR1 KGHSH and CDR2 LQKENI. This CDR3 is built from 14 residues. Trimming pared 1 base from V and 7 bases from J, leaving 11 bases between.

The chain links TRBV14 to TRBJ2-3; the D gene is possibly TRBD2 (5 bases). V was shortened by 3 bases and J by 2 bases, with 15 bases between the two germline ends. CDR1 is SGHDN, CDR2 FVKESK, per germline. The CDR3 has 16 residues. The CDR3 spells CASSHTLLDVTDTQYF. As DNA, the CDR3 is TGTGCCAGCAGCCACACCTTACTAGACGTCACAGATACGCAGTATTTT.

Note on this clone: Other DNA sequences within the sample encode an identical CDR3. The V and J genes are TRBV6-1 and TRBJ2-1; 7 positions agree with TRBD2. The V gene end was trimmed by 0 bases and the J gene end by 2 bases; junction bases not matched to a gene: 1. The germline V gene has CDR1 MNHNS and CDR2 SASEGT. CDR3 length equals 15 residues. CDR3: CASSEAGGTYNEQFF. The DNA for the CDR3 is TGTGCCAGCAGTGAAGCGGGAGGGACCTACAATGAGCAGTTCTTC.

This sequence joins TRBV7-8 and TRBJ2-1; 10 bases map to TRBD2. Germline lookup yields CDR1 SGHVS and CDR2 FQNEAQ. V lost 5 bases, J lost 2 bases, and 6 bases stayed unmatched. The CDR3 has 16 amino acids. The CDR3 protein is CASSPGLATTYNEQFF. Here the CDR3 DNA reads TGTGCCAGCAGCCCGGGACTAGCGACGACCTACAATGAGCAGTTCTTC.

This rearrangement joins TRBV10-2 to TRBJ2-3; D not resolved. V was trimmed by 10 bases and J by 1 base, leaving 12 bases between them. CDR1 and CDR2 from the germline V gene are WSHSY and SAAADI. CDR3 length equals 13 residues. CDR3 nucleotide sequence: TGCGCCACCGGGTCGTGGGGCACAGATACGCAGTATTTT. This translates into CATGSWGTDTQYF.

The chain combines TRBV11-1 with TRBJ2-2; TRBD1 agrees at 9 bases. The CDR3 loop spans 18 amino acids. The V and J ends lost 2 bases and 6 bases, in that order; junction bases with no gene match: 13. Germline values: CDR1 SGHAT, CDR2 FQDESV (reference sequence). The CDR3 nucleotides read TGTGCCAGCAGCTTACATTACCGGGACAGGGAATTACCCGGGGAGCTGTTTTTT. Encoded protein: CASSLHYRDRELPGELFF.

The chain uses TRBV7-6 and TRBJ1-1; D call uncertain. CDR1 and CDR2 from the germline V gene are SGHVS and FNYEAQ. This CDR3 comprises 13 residues. V shed 5 bases and J shed 1 base, with 8 bases lying between them. This CDR3 is CASSPQENTEAFF. DNA for the CDR3: TGTGCCAGCAGCCCCCAGGAGAACACTGAAGCTTTCTTT.